Shown below are 30 T cell receptor beta chains from a single sample sequenced in a study of tumor-infiltrating lymphocytes in primary liver carcinoma. The study co-extracted DNA and RNA from 20-30 mg of unsorted bulk tissue. The authors made TCR beta cDNA from about 500 ng total RNA with a constant-region primer. Slightly modified ARM-PCR, run as three nested multiplex PCR rounds, produced the TCR beta libraries. A C-beta reverse primer was combined with TRBV1-TRBV30 forward primers in the first two PCR rounds, and each round had 10 cycles. TCRdb re-derived calls from the multiplex PCR reads in MiXCR, one entry per CDR3 protein. This sample carries about 200,000 distinct CDR3 sequences, around four fifths of them seen once, and the ten largest clones take 15% to 20%. Material: tumor tissue from primary liver carcinoma. The receptors here all came from a man aged 35-49 years with primary liver carcinoma and hepatitis B virus infection.

A remark on this clonotype: The junction departs from germline at one end; a sequencing error may be responsible. V gene TRBV5-6 combines with J gene TRBJ2-5, with D possibly TRBD2 on 5 matching bases. CDR3 length: 14 amino acids. Germline values: CDR1 SGHDT, CDR2 YYEEEE. This CDR3 is CASSFSWSHSGEYF. In DNA, the CDR3 is TGTGCCAGTAGCTTTTCGTGGTCTCACTCCGGGGAGTACTTC.

This clonotype was seen only once. The CDR3 ends on some other residue instead of the conserved phenylalanine or tryptophan, so this is likely a read error. The V call is TRBV4-3, the J call TRBJ2-5, with D uncertain. The CDR3 length is 14 residues. CDR1 is LGHNA and CDR2 is YSLEER in the germline V gene. CDR3 sequence reads: CASSEDVGRETQYS. The CDR3 region has the DNA TGTGCCAGCAGCGAAGATGTAGGTCGGGAGACCCAGTACTCC.

A word on this clonotype: Mismatch with germline at one junction end may stem from a read error. The gene calls are TRBV12-3 or TRBV12-4 and TRBJ2-7; 9 nucleotides agree with TRBD2. CDR3 length equals 14 residues. In DNA, the CDR3 is TGTGCCAGCTCCGCCGGGACTAGCCCTTACGAACAGTACTTC. Amino acid sequence: CASSAGTSPYEQYF.

For this clonotype: One end of the junction does not line up with germline, which may come from a read error. This chain joins TRBV5-4 and TRBJ2-5; TRBD1 or TRBD2 may be the D gene (5 bases each). This CDR3 region has 14 residues. Looked up from germline, CDR1 is SGHNT and CDR2 is YYREEE (reference sequence). CDR3 nucleotides: TGTGCCAGGAGACCAGCACAGGTGGGGGAGACCCAATACTTC. Residues: CARRPAQVGETQYF. Drawing the rest from reference TRBV5-4 and TRBJ2-5, the complete variable domain is ETGVTQSPTHLIKTRGQQVTLRCSSQSGHNTVSWYQQALGQGPQFIFQYYREEENGRGNFPPRFSGLQFPNYSSELNVNALELDDSALYLCARRPAQVGETQYFGPGTRLLVL.

To note about this clonotype: A clone one base away is much larger, so this may be a read error. The V gene is TRBV5-1, the J gene TRBJ1-4; TRBD1 might be the D (5 bases). V lost 2 bases and J 3 bases, leaving 8 bases between the germline ends. This CDR3 comprises 14 residues. Germline CDR1 SGHRS, CDR2 YFSETQ. The CDR3 nucleotides are TGCGCCAGCAGCTTACAGGAGGCTAATGAAAAACTGTTTTTT. It yields the protein CASSLQEANEKLFF. The full variable domain, its missing parts supplied by reference TRBV5-1 and TRBJ1-4, is KAGVTQTPRYLIKTRGQQVTLSCSPISGHRSVSWYQQTPGQGLQFLFEYFSETQRNKGNFPGRFSGRQFSNSRSEMNVSTLELGDSALYLCASSLQEANEKLFFGSGTQLSVL.

V usage is TRBV12-3 or TRBV12-4 and J usage is TRBJ1-5; 7 nucleotides line up with TRBD1. The J call may be faulty, since TRBJ2-3 better matches the DNA end. This CDR3 is built from 16 residues. The CDR3, as DNA: TGTGCCAGCAGTACAACTCCGGGACAGAGCAATCAGCCCCAGTATTTT. The encoded protein is CASSTTPGQSNQPQYF.

About this clonotype: This may come from a read error, since a much larger clone is one base off. The chain carries TRBV7-8 and TRBJ2-3, with TRBD1 identical over 7 bases. The CDR3 runs to 15 residues. CDR1 and CDR2 (germline): SGHVS, FQNEAQ. The CDR3 here is CASSLVGQTTDMQYF. The CDR3 DNA reads as TGTGCCAGCAGCTTAGTGGGACAGACCACAGATATGCAGTATTTT.

The chain combines TRBV29-1 with TRBJ2-3, with a tentative D call TRBD2 (6 bases). Trimming stripped 3 bases from V and 7 bases from J, with 20 bases between. The CDR3 totals 15 residues. Germline V gene data show CDR1 as SQVTM and CDR2 as ANQGSEA. CDR3: CSVEGGADIIYTQYF. The DNA for the CDR3 is TGCAGCGTTGAGGGCGGGGCCGACATCATATATACGCAGTATTTT.

Regarding this clonotype: The junction differs from germline at one of its ends, possibly a read error. The rearrangement uses TRBV7-9 and TRBJ2-1; D gene unclear. From germline, CDR1 is SEHNR and CDR2 FQNEAQ (reference sequence). This CDR3 is 15 amino acids long. The CDR3 reads CASSNSLSENNEQFF. The CDR3 region has the DNA TGTGCTAGCAGTAACAGTTTATCAGAAAACAATGAGCAGTTCTTC.

For this clonotype: Relative to the germline gene, one junction end is altered; a read error may explain this. The rearrangement joins TRBV5-4 to TRBJ2-3, with D maybe TRBD1 (6 bases). The CDR3 totals 11 residues. The germline gives CDR1 SGHNT, CDR2 YYREEE (reference sequence). The chain's CDR3 is CTSNQNERTDF. The CDR3 bases are TGTACCAGCAACCAAAACGAAAGGACAGATTTT.

The V and J genes are TRBV29-1 and TRBJ2-5, with 11 nucleotides matching TRBD2. The CDR3 totals 16 residues. From germline, CDR1 is SQVTM and CDR2 ANQGSEA. After removal of 7 bases from V and 4 bases from J, the junction contained 14 bases not matched to a gene. The CDR3 nucleotides read TGCAGCGCCTACATGACTCCTGGACTAGCGGGAGAGACCCAGTACTTC. This encodes CSAYMTPGLAGETQYF.

The rearrangement links TRBV6-5 to TRBJ2-7; 7 bases map to TRBD1. Germline values: CDR1 MNHEY, CDR2 SVGAGI. With V trimmed by 5 bases and J by 10 bases, 17 bases remained unmatched. The CDR3 has 15 amino acids. The CDR3 DNA reads TGTGCCAGCAGTCCCGCCGGGACAGTATCCTATGTTCAGTACTTC. Its protein product is CASSPAGTVSYVQYF.

Concerning this clonotype itself: Given a much more abundant clone one base away, this may be a read error. This CDR3 is missing its conserved last phenylalanine or tryptophan, likely due to a read error. The chain employs TRBV7-9 and TRBJ2-3, with a tentative D call TRBD1 (6 bases). Trimming took off 1 base at V and 0 bases at J, with 8 bases between the two ends. This CDR3 has 15 residues. CDR1 SEHNR and CDR2 FQNEAQ come from the germline V gene (reference sequence). The CDR3 coding sequence is TGTGCCAGCAGCTTAGTAGGGGGAAGCACAGATACGCAGTATTCT. This translates into CASSLVGGSTDTQYS.

Regarding this clonotype: At one of its ends the junction is not consistent with the germline gene, which may arise from a read error. V and J are TRBV5-1 and TRBJ1-1, with TRBD1 matching over 7 bases. Germline V gene sequence: CDR1 SGHRS, CDR2 YFSETQ. This CDR3 region has 15 residues. CDR3 in amino acids: CSSSSRGSQSTEAFF. DNA for the CDR3: TGCTCCAGCAGCTCCAGGGGGTCGCAGAGCACTGAAGCTTTCTTT. Full variable domain (rest looked up from reference TRBV5-1 and TRBJ1-1): KAGVTQTPRYLIKTRGQQVTLSCSPISGHRSVSWYQQTPGQGLQFLFEYFSETQRNKGNFPGRFSGRQFSNSRSEMNVSTLELGDSALYLCSSSSRGSQSTEAFFGQGTRLTVV.

The chain is built from TRBV6-1 and TRBJ2-2; D perhaps matches TRBD1 (6 bases). The CDR3 runs 14 residues. Germline CDR1 and CDR2: MNHNS and SASEGT. V was pared by 9 bases and J by 10 bases, with 21 bases between. As DNA, the CDR3 is TGTGCCAGTAACCCCCAAGGGACAAGAGAGGAGCTGTTTTTT. Encoded protein: CASNPQGTREELFF.

This clonotype was seen just once. This is likely a read error, given that the CDR3 carries no conserved phenylalanine or tryptophan at its end. The DNA is left out, because the CDR3 cannot be placed on it with certainty; the CDR3 is given as TCRdb lists it. This chain uses TRBV6-1 with TRBJ2-3; the listed D gene, TRBD1, was not tested against the DNA. CDR1 is MNHNS, CDR2 SASEGT, per germline. The length of the CDR3 is 14 amino acids, counting both ends. The CDR3 region is CASTLPLGADTQYY.

This clonotype has only one observation. This may be a read error: a much more frequent sequence differs by one nucleotide. The chain recombines TRBV5-1 with TRBJ2-7; TRBD2 aligns across 11 bases. J was trimmed by 4 bases and V by 5 bases; bases with no gene match: 5. CDR3 length: 14 amino acids. Germline V CDR1 and CDR2: SGHRS, YFSETQ. As DNA, the CDR3 is TGCGCCAGCAGGTCCGGGACTAGCGGTTACGAGCAGTACTTC. Amino acids: CASRSGTSGYEQYF.

Concerning this clonotype: The junction shows a germline mismatch at one end, possibly a read error. The chain couples TRBV5-4 to TRBJ2-5; D may be TRBD2 (5 bases). CDR3 size: 14 residues. The germline CDR1 and CDR2 sequences are SGHNT and YYREEE (reference sequence). CDR3 in amino acids: CASSSEASQEIQYF. CDR3 sequence (DNA): TGTGCCAGTAGCTCGGAGGCTAGCCAAGAGATCCAGTACTTC.

The gene calls are TRBV11-2 and TRBJ2-2; D possibly corresponds to TRBD1 (6 bases). The CDR3 is 14 residues long. Per the germline V gene, CDR1 is SGHAT and CDR2 is FQNNGV. Deletions cut 6 bases from V and 4 bases from J, with 12 bases between. The CDR3 sequence: CASSWGHRTGELFF. CDR3 DNA: TGTGCCAGCAGTTGGGGACACCGCACCGGGGAGCTGTTTTTT. Full variable domain (outside the CDR3, taken from reference TRBV11-2 and TRBJ2-2): EAGVAQSPRYKIIEKRQSVAFWCNPISGHATLYWYQQILGQGPKLLIQFQNNGVVDDSQLPKDRFSAERLKGVDSTLKIQPAKLEDSAVYLCASSWGHRTGELFFGEGSRLTVL.

The CDR3 coding sequence is TGCGCCAGCATTCAAGATTGGGCAGGGTTGGGGGGCTCCTACGAGCAGTACTTC. This gives the protein CASIQDWAGLGGSYEQYF. The J gene is TRBJ2-7, the V gene TRBV4-3; a weak D match, TRBD2 (6 bases). V was clipped by 7 bases and J by 0 bases, with 25 bases between them. CDR1 is LGHNA and CDR2 is YSLEER in the germline V gene. The CDR3 runs to 18 residues.

Comments on this clonotype: A much larger clone lies one base from this, so it may be a read error. V and J are TRBV28 and TRBJ2-4; D is unclear. The CDR3 runs 16 residues. Germline CDR1 and CDR2: MDHEN and SYDVKM. Trimming pared 8 bases from V and 6 bases from J, leaving 23 bases between. As DNA, the CDR3 is TGTGCCAGCGGTCCCCTGGTGTCCGATACTCTAAACATTCAGTACTTC. This sequence encodes CASGPLVSDTLNIQYF.

On this clonotype itself: Mismatch with germline at one junction end may stem from a read error. The rearrangement links TRBV11-2 to TRBJ2-7, with 12 bases fitting TRBD2. Germline lookup yields CDR1 SGHAT and CDR2 FQNNGV. CDR3 length: 20 residues. CDR3 DNA: TGTGCCAGCAGCTTGAGGGAGGGGAGGACTAGCGGGGTTAGCTCCTACGAGCAGTATTTC. This encodes CASSLREGRTSGVSSYEQYF.

About this clonotype itself: Germline is not matched at one junction end, which may reflect a read error. The chain is built from TRBV4-2 and TRBJ2-1; 7 bases map to TRBD1. CDR3 length: 16 amino acids. CDR1 is LGHNA and CDR2 is YNFKEQ in the germline V gene. This CDR3 reads CVSCRRTGSGVNEQFF. In DNA form, the CDR3 reads TGTGTCAGCTGCCGACGGACAGGATCAGGTGTCAATGAGCAGTTCTTC.

This clonotype was seen only once. J is TRBJ2-7 and V is TRBV5-1; 10 nucleotides match TRBD2. Germline loops: CDR1 SGHRS, CDR2 YFSETQ. V shed 2 bases, J shed 7 bases, and the junction held 12 bases outside the gene matches. The CDR3 length is 16 residues. This CDR3 is CASSFMTSGPGYEQYF. DNA of the CDR3: TGCGCCAGCAGCTTTATGACTAGCGGGCCGGGCTATGAGCAGTACTTC.

This clonotype was picked up one time. A junction end diverges from the germline sequence, so it may reflect a read error. The V gene is TRBV6-2 or TRBV6-3, the J gene TRBJ2-7; TRBD2 matches at 7 bases. The CDR3 is 15 residues long. Germline assignment: CDR1 MNHEY and CDR2 SVGEGT. DNA of the CDR3: TGTGCCAGCAGTAACTCCCCTAGCGGAGATTACGAGCAATACTTC. Translated: CASSNSPSGDYEQYF.

Worth noting for this clonotype: Here the CDR3 omits its conserved ending phenylalanine or tryptophan, so a read error is the likely source. The genes are TRBV4-3 and TRBJ2-7; possible D gene TRBD1, 6 bases. The CDR3 has 14 amino acids. V shed 9 bases and J shed 2 bases, with 17 bases lying between them. CDR1 and CDR2 (germline): LGHNA, YSLEER. CDR3 in DNA: TGCGCCAGTGGCCCCAAGGACAGCACCTACGAGCAGTACTTG. It is translated as CASGPKDSTYEQYL.

CDR3 sequence reads: CASSIDLRGRNEKLFF. In nucleotides, the CDR3 is TGCGCCAGCAGCATAGATCTTAGGGGACGAAATGAAAAACTGTTTTTT. The rearrangement joins TRBV4-3 to TRBJ1-4; a possible D gene is TRBD1 (5 bases). The V end lost 5 bases, the J end lost 5 bases, and 18 bases lay between the germline ends. This CDR3 has 16 amino acids. Per germline, CDR1 LGHNA and CDR2 YSLEER.

About this clonotype itself: In this CDR3 the conserved last residue, phenylalanine or tryptophan, is missing, so a read error is likely. The chain combines TRBV29-1 with TRBJ2-7, with D perhaps matching TRBD1 or TRBD2 (5 bases each). In germline, CDR1 is SQVTM, CDR2 ANQGSEA. This CDR3 comprises 13 residues. The CDR3 sequence: CGVSRGPTGEQYL. DNA of the CDR3: TGCGGCGTTTCCCGGGGCCCTACTGGGGAGCAGTACTTA.

As regards this clonotype: The junction and the germline gene differ at one end; a read error may be behind it. This chain connects TRBV4-2 to TRBJ2-5, with D unresolved. The germline V gene encodes CDR1 LGHNA and CDR2 YNFKEQ. The CDR3 covers 13 residues. The CDR3 loop is CANSQVIQETQYF. The CDR3 region has the DNA TGTGCCAACAGCCAAGTCATTCAAGAGACTCAGTACTTC.

The chain uses TRBV29-1 and TRBJ2-7; D assignment may be TRBD1 or TRBD2 (7 bases each). Germline CDR1 and CDR2: SQVTM and ANQGSEA. This CDR3 region has 15 residues. Deletions cut 5 bases from V and 8 bases from J, with 25 bases between. The CDR3 nucleotides are TGCAGCGTTAGGGAGGGAGCGGTTCAGGGGGTCAAGCAGTACTTC. As protein: CSVREGAVQGVKQYF.